What follows are 15 T cell receptor beta chains derived from one specimen sequenced in a study of CD8 T cells in Susac syndrome. Random hexamers served to reverse transcribe about 0.45 to 1 ug RNA. TCRdb fed the immunoSEQ multiplex PCR reads into MiXCR, producing one record per CDR3 protein. The table has 78,000 or so distinct CDR3 sequences, about 95% seen once. Sequenced sample: CD8+ T cells from PBMCs. These receptors all stem from a human donor with multiple sclerosis.

The sample holds a few counts of this clonotype. The CDR3 sequence: CASSFGGSSYEQYF. CDR3 nucleotides: TGTGCCAGCAGTTTTGGTGGAAGCTCCTACGAGCAGTACTTC. The rearrangement joins TRBV27 to TRBJ2-7; no clear D gene. The V gene lost 3 bases and the J gene lost 0 bases, with 9 bases spanning the gap. The V gene's germline CDR1 is MNHEY and CDR2 SMNVEV (reference sequence). CDR3 size: 14 residues.

The chain is built from TRBV4-2 and TRBJ2-5; the D is unclear. Trimming removed 0 bases from V and 0 bases from J, with 14 bases in between. Germline V CDR1 and CDR2: LGHNA, YNFKEQ. This CDR3 is built from 17 residues. CDR3 bases: TGTGCCAGCAGCCAAGAACGGGCGCTAGAGTACCAAGAGACCCAGTACTTC. This codes for CASSQERALEYQETQYF.

J is TRBJ1-1 and V is TRBV2; D is undetermined. The CDR3 runs to 13 residues. CDR1 SNHLY and CDR2 FYNNEI come from the germline V gene. V was pared by 2 bases and J by 0 bases, with 4 bases between. CDR3 sequence (DNA): TGTGCCAGCAGTGAAAAACTGAACACTGAAGCTTTCTTT. Its translation is CASSEKLNTEAFF.

This chain uses TRBV4-3 with TRBJ2-7; tentatively, D is TRBD1 (6 bases). Germline V gives CDR1 LGHNA, CDR2 YSLEER. The CDR3 runs 15 residues. Between the trimmed V and J ends, which lost 0 bases and 1 base, there was a span of 10 bases. The CDR3 is CASSQEIGQSYEQYF. The CDR3 DNA reads as TGCGCCAGCAGCCAAGAGATCGGACAGTCCTACGAGCAGTACTTC.

The genes are TRBV6-5 and TRBJ2-7; TRBD1 matches at 10 bases. Germline V gene lookup returns CDR1 MNHEY and CDR2 SVGAGI. Trimming removed 6 bases from V and 7 bases from J; junction bases left unmatched: 6. The CDR3 length is 13 residues. For the CDR3, the DNA is TGTGCCAGCAGAGGACAGGGGGTTTGGGAGCAGTACTTC. Its translation is CASRGQGVWEQYF.

V is TRBV19 and J is TRBJ2-2; the match to TRBD1 covers 8 bases. This CDR3 has 16 amino acids. CDR1 is LNHDA, CDR2 SQIVND, per germline (reference sequence). V lost 3 bases, J lost 7 bases, and 10 bases stayed unmatched. The CDR3 DNA follows: TGTGCCAGTAGTATTCTCGGCAGGGGGCTGGTCGGGGAGCTGTTTTTT. This translates into CASSILGRGLVGELFF.

This clonotype was seen once. The CDR3 DNA reads TGTGCCAGTAGTGCCGGGACTACGTCCTACGAGCAGTACTTC. Amino acids: CASSAGTTSYEQYF. The V call is TRBV19, the J call TRBJ2-7; 7 bases are a match to TRBD2. The junction had 5 bases not matched to a gene; V was cut back by 5 bases and J by 1 base. This CDR3 comprises 14 residues. From germline, CDR1 is LNHDA and CDR2 SQIVND (reference sequence). Looking up the rest from reference TRBV19 and TRBJ2-7 gives the full variable domain: DGGITQSPKYLFRKEGQNVTLSCEQNLNHDAMYWYRQDPGQGLRLIYYSQIVNDFQKGDIAEGYSVSREKKESFPLTVTSAQKNPTAFYLCASSAGTTSYEQYFGPGTRLTVT.

The chain combines TRBV11-2 with TRBJ2-2; no definite D call. The CDR3 is 13 amino acids. Trimming took 4 bases from V and 7 from J, leaving 10 bases between them. Germline CDR1 reads SGHAT; CDR2 reads FQNNGV. The CDR3 nucleotides are TGTGCCAGCAGCTCCATAATGGGCGGGGAGCTGTTTTTT. It encodes CASSSIMGGELFF.

The chain links TRBV29-1 to TRBJ2-3; TRBD2 matches 10 bases. The CDR3 covers 14 residues. The V segment lost 2 bases and the J segment 6 bases; nucleotides outside the gene matches: 5. Germline CDR1 SQVTM, CDR2 ANQGSEA. CDR3 residues: CSVETSGAGDTQYF. DNA for the CDR3: TGCAGCGTTGAAACTAGCGGGGCGGGGGATACGCAGTATTTT.

The chain combines TRBV27 with TRBJ2-2; 8 positions agree with TRBD1. The CDR3 loop spans 16 amino acids. The germline V gene has CDR1 MNHEY and CDR2 SMNVEV (reference sequence). V lost 0 bases and J lost 7; bases outside the gene matches: 7. The CDR3 protein is CASSLSGGTGHGELFF. In DNA form, the CDR3 reads TGTGCCAGCAGTTTATCGGGTGGGACAGGTCACGGGGAGCTGTTTTTT.

CDR3 in DNA: TGTGCCAGCAGCGGGGGGCAGGGCAACGTCCTGACTTTC. This encodes CASSGGQGNVLTF. The rearrangement joins TRBV9 to TRBJ2-6; tentatively, D is TRBD1 (6 bases). Germline V CDR1 and CDR2: SGDLS, YYNGEE. The CDR3 consists of 13 residues. The V gene lost 3 bases and the J gene lost 9 bases, with 10 bases spanning the gap.

The chain has TRBV13 and TRBJ1-6, with D perhaps matching TRBD1 (5 bases). Germline lookup yields CDR1 PRHDT and CDR2 FYEKMQ (reference sequence). CDR3 size: 15 residues. Trimming took 2 bases from V and 8 from J, leaving 13 bases between them. CDR3: CASSLSRGGDSPLHF. The CDR3 nucleotides are TGTGCCAGCAGCTTATCTCGGGGGGGGGATTCACCCCTCCACTTT.

V is TRBV5-1 and J is TRBJ2-7, with a weak D call TRBD2 (5 bases). The CDR3 loop spans 14 amino acids. With 0 bases removed from V and 3 bases from J, the gap between germline ends came to 10 bases. CDR1 and CDR2 from the germline V gene are SGHRS and YFSETQ. The CDR3 DNA is TGCGCCAGCAGCTTGGTGGGGAGTTTCTACGAGCAGTACTTC. Its protein is CASSLVGSFYEQYF.

The rearrangement uses TRBV5-1 and TRBJ1-1; D not resolved. V lost 1 base and J 6 bases, leaving 13 bases between the germline ends. Germline loops: CDR1 SGHRS, CDR2 YFSETQ. CDR3 length: 14 residues. DNA for the CDR3: TGCGCCAGCAGCTTGTCAACGGGTTCCGCTGAAGCTTTCTTT. Translating it yields CASSLSTGSAEAFF. Variable domain in full (rest from reference TRBV5-1 and TRBJ1-1): KAGVTQTPRYLIKTRGQQVTLSCSPISGHRSVSWYQQTPGQGLQFLFEYFSETQRNKGNFPGRFSGRQFSNSRSEMNVSTLELGDSALYLCASSLSTGSAEAFFGQGTRLTVV.

This chain joins TRBV30 and TRBJ1-1; a possible D gene is TRBD1 (5 bases). Trimming removed 6 bases at V and 0 bases at J, with 11 bases between. The germline V gene encodes CDR1 GTSNPN and CDR2 SVGIG (reference sequence). The CDR3 runs to 13 residues. The CDR3 sequence is CACGWGVNTEAFF. In DNA, the CDR3 is TGTGCCTGTGGCTGGGGGGTGAACACTGAAGCTTTCTTT.